The clone carrying this T cell receptor beta chain was recorded many times. Its antigen is not known. These data belong to a study of T cells in Graves' hyperthyroidism and ophthalmopathy. Study outcomes and limitations: Most clonotypes expanded in thyroid above 0.001 were likewise present in blood. Ophthalmopathy stood apart from stable hyperthyroidism in a 13 V-J model.

Over 18 months, lack of ophthalmopathy progression marked Graves' hyperthyroidism as stable. The CDR3 has 17 amino acids. Germline CDR1 is SGHAT and CDR2 is FQNNGV. V was trimmed by 2 bases and J by 0 bases, leaving 14 bases between them. From RNA transcripts, TCR beta CDR3 regions were amplified. RT-PCR in the first round (using the HTBI primer set) targeted the TCR CDR3. Each CDR3 protein gets one entry after TCRdb re-called the multiplex PCR reads with MiXCR. This sample has fewer than 600,000 distinct CDR3 sequences; around 14% occur once, and the top ten carry 15% to 20%. Material for sequencing was blood. The rearrangement joins TRBV11-2 to TRBJ1-3; D is perhaps TRBD1 (6 bases). The clonotype originates from a woman younger than 30 with Graves' hyperthyroidism. CDR3 amino acids: CASSLSRGRSSGNTIYF. The CDR3 DNA reads TGTGCCAGCAGCTTAAGCCGGGGGCGCAGCTCTGGAAACACCATATATTTT.